The subject of this entry is one T cell receptor (beta chain). Its antigen is currently unknown. The data stem from a study of neurological immune-mediated disorders. Turning to the study itself: There were 34 multiple sclerosis patients; approximately 30 were relapsing-remitting and 3 were secondary progressive. Findings and limits, study-wide: Neither clinical nor MRI features were associated with the multiple sclerosis repertoire cluster.

PBMCs stored at -80 C, numbering 2 million, were the origin of the unsorted libraries. Template-switch 5'RACE cDNA synthesis added a 10-nucleotide unique molecular identifier. In TCRdb, the 5' RACE reads were re-called with MiXCR into one record per CDR3 protein. Of 50,000 to 70,000 distinct CDR3 sequences detected, roughly 4.3% appear once; the ten largest clones hold around 7%. The origin of this receptor is a man in his thirties or forties with multiple sclerosis. The sequencing sample was made of PBMCs.

CDR3 sequence: CSASSGAGEKLFF. CDR3 sequence (DNA): TGCAGTGCTAGCTCAGGGGCCGGTGAAAAACTGTTTTTT. J is TRBJ1-4 and V is TRBV20-1, with D possibly TRBD1 on 6 matching bases. V was shortened by 3 bases and J by 7 bases, with 12 bases between the two germline ends. Per the germline V gene, CDR1 is DFQATT and CDR2 is SNEGSKA (reference sequence). The CDR3 is 13 residues long.